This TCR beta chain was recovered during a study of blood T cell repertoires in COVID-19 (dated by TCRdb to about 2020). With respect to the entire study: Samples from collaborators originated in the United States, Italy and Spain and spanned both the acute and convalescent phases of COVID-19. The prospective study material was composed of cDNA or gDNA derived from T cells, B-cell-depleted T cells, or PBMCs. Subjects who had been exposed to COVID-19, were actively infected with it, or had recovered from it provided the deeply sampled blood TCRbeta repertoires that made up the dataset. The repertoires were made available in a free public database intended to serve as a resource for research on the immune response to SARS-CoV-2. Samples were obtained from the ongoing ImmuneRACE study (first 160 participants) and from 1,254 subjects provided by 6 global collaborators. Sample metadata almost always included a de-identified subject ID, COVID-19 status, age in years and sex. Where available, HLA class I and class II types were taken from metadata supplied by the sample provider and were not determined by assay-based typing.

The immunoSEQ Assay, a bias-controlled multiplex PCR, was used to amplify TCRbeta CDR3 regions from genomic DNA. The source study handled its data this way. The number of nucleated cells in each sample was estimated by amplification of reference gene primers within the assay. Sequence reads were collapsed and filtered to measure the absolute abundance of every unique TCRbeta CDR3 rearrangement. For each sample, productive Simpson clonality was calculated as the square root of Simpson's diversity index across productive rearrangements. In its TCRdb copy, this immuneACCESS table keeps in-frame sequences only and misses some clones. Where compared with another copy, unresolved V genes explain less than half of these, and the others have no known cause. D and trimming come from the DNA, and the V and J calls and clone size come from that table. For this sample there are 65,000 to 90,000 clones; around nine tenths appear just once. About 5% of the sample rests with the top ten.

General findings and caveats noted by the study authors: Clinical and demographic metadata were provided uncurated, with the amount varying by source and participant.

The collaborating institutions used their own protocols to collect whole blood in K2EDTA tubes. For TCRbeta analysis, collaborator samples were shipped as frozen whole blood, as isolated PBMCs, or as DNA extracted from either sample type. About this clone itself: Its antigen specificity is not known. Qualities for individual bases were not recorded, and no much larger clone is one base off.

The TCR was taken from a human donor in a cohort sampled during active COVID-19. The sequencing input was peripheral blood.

The DNA reads TGCGCCAGCAGCCTGAGGACTAGCGTCGCAGATACGCAGTATTTT. Translated, it gives CASSLRTSVADTQYF. This sequence uses TRBV5-1 and TRBJ2-3, with 9 middle bases fitting TRBD2. Taken from cysteine to phenylalanine, the CDR3 has 15 residues. Of all the DNA, just the CDR3 is kept, 45 bases in frame from base 1. According to the germline V gene, CDR1 reads SGHRS and CDR2 reads YFSETQ. Trimming takes 4 bases off V and 4 bases off J; junction bases not matched to a gene: 7.